This is a list of T cell receptor beta chains from one sample in a study of T cell responses to AZD1222 COVID-19 vaccine. The method was immunoSEQ multiplex PCR; TCRdb's version includes in-frame clones alone and lacks a portion of them. The sample consists of over 45,000 clones, about nine tenths of them appearing once. The sequenced sample was peripheral blood, obtained 28 days after the second AZD1222 dose. All receptors come from an adult who received the AZD1222 COVID-19 vaccine. The CDR3 runs from the conserved cysteine through the conserved F or W. D genes are given only for firm matches. Rows give clone size only sometimes, using once, few, many, or a class for an expanded clone.

clone_size d_call j_call v_call cdr3_nt cdr3_aa
. . TRBJ1-3 TRBV19 TGTGCCAGTACAGGAAACACCATATATTTT CASTGNTIYF
. . TRBJ1-2 TRBV7-9 TGTGCCAGCAGCTTAGGGCCCAGCACCAACTATGGCTACACCTTC CASSLGPSTNYGYTF
large TRBD1 TRBJ2-5 TRBV7-9 TGTGCCAGTGACAGGGGGCTGGCGGAGACCCAGTACTTC CASDRGLAETQYF
. . TRBJ2-7 TRBV21-1 TGTGCCAGCAGCAAAGCTAGGGACTACGAGCAGTACTTC CASSKARDYEQYF
. . TRBJ1-1 TRBV6-5 TGTGCCAGCATCCGCGGGGATTTGAACACTGAAGCTTTCTTT CASIRGDLNTEAFF
. TRBD2 TRBJ2-1 TRBV29-1 TGCAGCGTTGAAGTCTTAAGATCCGGGACTAGCGGATACAATGAGCAGTTCTTC CSVEVLRSGTSGYNEQFF
. . TRBJ2-1 TRBV11-2 TGTGCCAGCAGCCTCCTCGGTGGCTACAATGAGCAGTTCTTC CASSLLGGYNEQFF
few . TRBJ2-5 TRBV5-1 TGCGCCAGCAGCTTGGGGGGCCAAGAGACCCAGTACTTC CASSLGGQETQYF
. . TRBJ1-2 TRBV7-2 TGTGCCAGCAGCTTCCCCCGCTTCCTTAACTATGGCTACACCTTC CASSFPRFLNYGYTF
. . TRBJ2-7 TRBV6-5 TGTGCCAGGCGGGACAGAGATTACGAGCAGTACTTC CARRDRDYEQYF
. TRBD2 TRBJ2-1 TRBV7-9 TGTGCCAGCAGCCGAGGGACTAGCGGGAGTGAGCAGTTCTTC CASSRGTSGSEQFF
few . TRBJ1-4 TRBV2 TGTGCCAGCAGGGGGGAGACCCGGGAAAAACTGTTTTTT CASRGETREKLFF
. . TRBJ1-2 TRBV10-1 TGCGCCAGCAGTGAGTCGGGCGTGGGCGGCTACACCTTC CASSESGVGGYTF
. . TRBJ1-5 TRBV10-1 TGCGCCAGCGGTGAGGGTCGTCAGCCCCAGCATTTT CASGEGRQPQHF
. . TRBJ1-1 TRBV28 TGTGCCACCGGAGGGGGGAACACTGAAGCTTTCTTT CATGGGNTEAFF
. . TRBJ2-2 TRBV21-1 TGTGCCAGTACCGGGACAGGAGCCTTCGCGAACACCGGGGAGCTGTTTTTT CASTGTGAFANTGELFF
. . TRBJ2-1 TRBV3-1/TRBV3-2 TGTGCCAGCAGCGTAAGGTCCGCGTTCAATGAGCAGTTCTTC CASSVRSAFNEQFF
. . TRBJ2-3 TRBV6-5 TGTGCCAGCAGTTCCGGGGGTACCGGGGCAGATACGCAGTATTTT CASSSGGTGADTQYF
. . TRBJ1-2 TRBV6-1 TGTGCCAGCAGTGAAGCCTCCGGTTCGAACTATGGCTACACCTTC CASSEASGSNYGYTF
. TRBD2 TRBJ2-7 TRBV2 TGTGCCAGCAGGGGGGGACTAGCGGGAGGCTACGAGCAGTACTTC CASRGGLAGGYEQYF
. . TRBJ1-2 TRBV29-1 TGCAGCGTTCAGGGGAACTATGGCTACACCTTC CSVQGNYGYTF
. TRBD2 TRBJ2-3 TRBV6-5 TGTGCCAGCAGTTACGACTGGCTAGCGGCTACAGATACGCAGTATTTT CASSYDWLAATDTQYF
. TRBD2 TRBJ2-1 TRBV7-9 TGTGCCAGCAGCCCCTCGTTAGCGGGGCCTAGCTCCTACAATGAGCAGTTCTTC CASSPSLAGPSSYNEQFF
. TRBD1 TRBJ2-1 TRBV6-2/TRBV6-3 TGTGCCAGCAGCTCCCCGACAGGGTGGTATGGTGATGAGCAGTTCTTC CASSSPTGWYGDEQFF
. TRBD1 TRBJ2-7 TRBV7-6 TGTGCCAGCAGCAAGGGACAGAGCTCCTACGAGCAGTACTTC CASSKGQSSYEQYF
few . TRBJ1-2 TRBV6-5 TGTGCCAGCAGTTACTCGGGCGGGGTTAACTATGGCTACACCTTC CASSYSGGVNYGYTF
. . TRBJ1-2 TRBV28 TGTGCCAGCAGTTTATTGGGGTATGGCTACACCTTC CASSLLGYGYTF
. TRBD2 TRBJ2-7 TRBV7-9 TGTGCCAGCAGCTTCGCCGGGACTAGGCACGAGCAGTACTTC CASSFAGTRHEQYF
. TRBD2 TRBJ2-5 TRBV29-1 TGCAGCGTTTTTCTTTTCGGGACTATGGATCAAGAGACCCAGTACTTC CSVFLFGTMDQETQYF
once . TRBJ1-5 TRBV6-6 TGTGCCAGCAGCAACCGTGGACAGCCCCAGCATTTT CASSNRGQPQHF
. . TRBJ2-3 TRBV6-2/TRBV6-3 TGTGCCAGCAGCCTTTTTAGCACAGATACGCAGTATTTT CASSLFSTDTQYF
. TRBD1 TRBJ1-2 TRBV5-6 TGTGCCAGCAGCTTGGGGGGGACAGCGAAGCCCAAGCGTGGCTACACCTTC CASSLGGTAKPKRGYTF
. . TRBJ1-1 TRBV9 TGTGCCAGCAGCATCCACGACACCCCAACTGAAGCTTTCTTT CASSIHDTPTEAFF
. TRBD2 TRBJ2-3 TRBV7-9 TGTGCCGGCTTCCCCGCGGGGGTAAGTCTTGGCACAGATACGCAGTATTTT CAGFPAGVSLGTDTQYF
. TRBD2 TRBJ2-1 TRBV29-1 TGCAGCGTTGAAATGGGAGGGATTGATGAGCAGTTCTTC CSVEMGGIDEQFF
. . TRBJ2-7 TRBV19 TGTGCCAGTACCACTTCCACAGGGAGCTCCTACGAGCAGTACTTC CASTTSTGSSYEQYF
. . TRBJ2-6 TRBV27 TGTGCCAGCAGTTCCCTCTCAGGGGCCAACGTCCTGACTTTC CASSSLSGANVLTF
. . TRBJ2-2 TRBV12-3/TRBV12-4 TGTGCCAGCACCGGGAGCAGGGAGCTGTTTTTT CASTGSRELFF
. . TRBJ2-4 TRBV2 TGTGCCAGCACGGCAGGGGTAAAAAACATTCAGTACTTC CASTAGVKNIQYF
. . TRBJ1-1 TRBV4-1 TGCGCCAGCAGCCACAGGGGCCGAGGCACTGAAGCTTTCTTT CASSHRGRGTEAFF
. . TRBJ2-2 TRBV6-2/TRBV6-3 TGTGCCAGCAGTTACCCCCAAAACACCGGGGAGCTGTTTTTT CASSYPQNTGELFF
. . TRBJ1-2 TRBV5-1 TGCGCCAGCAGCTTGTTGCAGGGTCAGTCCTCCGGGGACTATGGCTACACCTTC CASSLLQGQSSGDYGYTF